This TCR beta chain was identified in a study of neoadjuvant anti-PD-1 for oral cavity cancer (dated by TCRdb to the early 2020s). Study-wide context: Before curative-intent surgical resection, most patients were given three to four biweekly doses of nivolumab at 3 mg/kg. Patients who did not progress were given a fourth nivolumab dose at about day 43 and had definitive surgical resection on days 50-56. The parent correlative cohort included roughly 13 patients, with an approximately 35% response rate. Under RECIST 1.1, a patient counted as a responder if showing complete response, partial response or stable disease, and as a non-responder if showing progression.

PBMC libraries used mostly approximately 500 ng of input genomic DNA for deep sequencing, with six replicates per sample. The immunoSEQ hsTCRbeta kit was used to prepare TCRbeta libraries according to the manufacturer's instructions. Sequencing of the completed libraries took place using an Illumina NovaSeq 6000 S4 flow cell after they had been pooled to approximately 3 nM. As for the authors' bioinformatics: The immunoSEQ Analyzer handled quality control and preprocessing of the raw data. The analysis was limited to productive rearrangements, and each clonotype was defined by a unique CDR3 amino acid sequence. Repertoire clonality was estimated as the Gini-Simpson index, computed with the R package tcR. Gini indices were compared with Student's t test, and associations with tumor size change were assessed by Pearson correlation. As stored in TCRdb, this immuneACCESS dataset retains in-frame rearrangements with V and J assigned. A fraction of the clones does not appear; measured against another copy, unresolved V genes explain less than half of the discrepancy, and the remainder lacks a known reason. The V and J calls and clone size come from that table; D and trimming were worked out from the DNA. Counted in this sample were more than 13,000 clones; over 70% of them appeared once. The top ten constitute around 2% of the sample.

This clone was found a few times. The target of this receptor is not known. The record has no base qualities; no much larger clone is one base away. Interpreted using the paper, the time point label stands for: after neoadjuvant nivolumab, at surgical resection. None of the patients had received prior systemic or radiation treatment, and all were newly diagnosed with stage II-IVA oral cavity squamous cell carcinoma. The cohort consisted of patients with HPV-negative, locally advanced oral cavity squamous cell carcinoma. No culture maintenance or expansion was done, as the peripheral blood mononuclear cells went straight to analysis. The samples were drawn from a longitudinal correlative study tied to a single-arm phase II trial testing neoadjuvant nivolumab in oral cavity squamous cell carcinoma. Subject-matched pre- and post-treatment PBMCs and tumors from three responders and three non-responders were subjected to genomic DNA-based TCRbeta sequencing. Peripheral blood mononuclear cells were collected once before nivolumab treatment and again after treatment, at the time of surgery. The Maxwell RSC DNA from Cells kit was used to extract genomic DNA from PBMCs.

The investigation overall reported the following: After neoadjuvant nivolumab, T cell clonality (Gini index) in PBMCs was significantly higher in non-responders than in responders. Only three patients per response group were included in the TCR analyses, and larger cohorts for validation were called for by the authors. Higher pretreatment blood TCRbeta clonality and lower post-treatment tumor TCRbeta clonality were correlated with higher pretreatment blood Treg/Th17 ratios.

V and J lose 2 bases and 1 base, and a span of 6 bases separates them. CDR1 is given as ENHRY and CDR2 as SYGVKD, both from the germline V gene. The CDR3 goes from the cysteine to the phenylalanine over 15 residues. Of the read, only the CDR3 DNA is kept; its 45 bases are in frame from base 1. The sequence derives from a person between 35 and 79 years old with oral cavity squamous cell carcinoma. This sequence uses TRBV10-3 and TRBJ1-6; TRBD1 is possibly the D segment (5 matching bases). Sequenced material: PBMCs, taken after nivolumab (anti-PD-1) treatment. The nucleotide sequence is TGTGCCATCAGTGAGGAGGGGTCCTATAATTCACCCCTCCACTTT. It specifies CAISEEGSYNSPLHF.